This T cell receptor beta chain appears in the sequencing data of a study of Graves' ophthalmopathy and Graves' hyperthyroidism. This CDR3 has 18 residues. Trimming removed 1 base from V and 3 bases from J; junction bases left unmatched: 15. CDR1 and CDR2 from the germline V gene are LNHNV and YYDKDF (reference sequence). The sequenced template was RNA, covering the TCR beta CDR3 region. Amplification began with first-round RT-PCR using HTBI primers, then second-round multiplex PCR was performed. TCRdb reprocessed the multiplex PCR reads via MiXCR and lists one record per CDR3 protein. The sample includes about 210,000 distinct CDR3 sequences, 25% to 30% of them seen just once.

The rearrangement uses TRBV15 and TRBJ2-7; 7 nucleotides line up with TRBD1. The sample comprised peripheral blood. The receptor's source is a man aged 45-65 years with Graves' ophthalmopathy. The CDR3 sequence is CATSRGRITGQGVYEQYF. The CDR3 nucleotides read TGTGCCACCAGCAGAGGCAGGATCACGGGGCAGGGGGTCTACGAGCAGTACTTC.